A selection of T cell receptor beta chains follows, all from one sample in a study of T cells in Graves' hyperthyroidism and ophthalmopathy. One entry per CDR3 protein results from TCRdb running MiXCR on the multiplex PCR reads. This sample carries more than 550,000 distinct CDR3 sequences, roughly a sixth of them seen once, and the ten largest clones take about 16%. The sample was blood. Receptors were obtained from a man aged 50 to 60 with Graves' hyperthyroidism. The CDR3 runs from the conserved cysteine through the conserved F or W. The D gene is left open where the match is weak. Size is stated for part of the rows, as once, few or many counts, or as a class when the clone is expanded.

d_call,clone_size,v_call,j_call,cdr3_nt,cdr3_aa
.,many,TRBV2,TRBJ1-5,TGTGCCAGCAGTTTACAGGGTATGAGCAATCAGCCCCAGCATTTT,CASSLQGMSNQPQHF
TRBD2,.,TRBV7-2,TRBJ2-1,TGTGCCAGCAGCTTAATAAGGCCGGGACTAGCGGGAGGGAACAATGAGCAGTTCTTC,CASSLIRPGLAGGNNEQFF
.,many,TRBV29-1,TRBJ1-5,TGCAGCGCCAGAGACGGGAAAGATCAGCCCCAGCATTTT,CSARDGKDQPQHF
.,.,TRBV10-3,TRBJ1-3,TGTGCCACGCGGACGGACTCCTCTGGAAACACCATATATTTT,CATRTDSSGNTIYF
.,.,TRBV5-4,TRBJ2-2,TGTGCCAGCAGCTTACCAGAGGCCGGGGAGCTGTTTTTT,CASSLPEAGELFF
TRBD2,many,TRBV10-3,TRBJ2-7,TGTGCCATCAGCTTAGCGGGAGGGCCCTCCGAGCAGTACTTC,CAISLAGGPSEQYF
.,.,TRBV5-1,TRBJ2-3,TGCGCCAGCAGCTCGCAGGGAATTGGCACAGATACGCAGTATTTT,CASSSQGIGTDTQYF
TRBD1,many,TRBV6-1,TRBJ1-1,TGTGCCAGCACTTTCAGGGGGCGGACTGAAGCTTTCTTT,CASTFRGRTEAFF
.,many,TRBV7-3,TRBJ2-3,TGTGCCAGCAGCTTAAACGGCAGGGGCACAGATACGCAGTATTTT,CASSLNGRGTDTQYF
TRBD2,many,TRBV6-2/TRBV6-3,TRBJ2-5,TGTGCCAGCAGAAGACTAGCGGGAGGGCCGGAGACCCAGTACTTC,CASRRLAGGPETQYF
.,few,TRBV19,TRBJ1-2,TGTGCCAGTAGTGTGTCTGGCAGGGACTCGAAAGGCTACACCTTC,CASSVSGRDSKGYTF
TRBD1,.,TRBV28,TRBJ2-7,TGTGCCAGTATTGCTGGGACAGCCTCTTACGAGCAGTACTTC,CASIAGTASYEQYF
TRBD1,few,TRBV4-3,TRBJ2-7,TGCGCCAGCAGCCGCTTAGACAGGGTCGAGCAGTACTTC,CASSRLDRVEQYF
.,once,TRBV30,TRBJ2-3,TGTGCCTGGAATCCAGGCGGGGAGAGCACAGATACGCAGTATTTT,CAWNPGGESTDTQYF
.,.,TRBV9,TRBJ2-3,TGTGCCAGCAGCGTAGCCCAGTACACAGATACGCAGTATTTT,CASSVAQYTDTQYF
.,few,TRBV6-9,TRBJ2-5,TGTGCCAGCAGTTACTCGAAACAGGGTGGCGAGACCCAGTACTTC,CASSYSKQGGETQYF